This T cell receptor beta chain was retrieved from a study of blood T cell repertoires in COVID-19. Study background: The cDNA or gDNA used as material had been derived from T cells, B-cell-depleted T cells, or PBMCs.

The method was immunoSEQ multiplex PCR; TCRdb's version includes in-frame clones alone and lacks a portion of them. The top ten hold around 4.2% of the sample, which has some 300,000 clones, 85% seen once. Per the germline V gene, CDR1 is SNHLY and CDR2 is FYNNEI. The CDR3 has 16 residues. J gave up 6 bases and V 6 bases, and 12 bases lay outside the gene matches. The chain has TRBV2 and TRBJ2-2; 8 nucleotides agree with TRBD1. This receptor was taken from a woman in her forties or fifties with active or convalescent COVID-19. The material sequenced was peripheral blood. CDR3 nucleotides: TGTGCCAGCAGCCAACACAGGGGGTGGGCGGCCGGGGAGCTGTTTTTT. Residues: CASSQHRGWAAGELFF.